A single sample gave rise to the 3 T cell receptor beta chains below, sequenced in a study of T cell changes during pregnancy in multiple sclerosis. Assay used: immunoSEQ multiplex PCR; TCRdb lists only in-frame clones, some missing. The sample contains 15,000 to 17,000 clones, roughly four fifths of which appear only once. The sequences come from CD8+ T cells from peripheral blood mononuclear cells, collected after pregnancy. The receptors here all came from a female donor in good health, enrolled as a control in a pregnancy study.

This chain joins TRBV10-3 and TRBJ1-2; 9 nucleotides line up with TRBD1. The CDR3 has 21 residues. Per germline, CDR1 ENHRY and CDR2 SYGVKD. V shed 6 bases and J 3 bases; nucleotides not matched to a gene: 26. Here the CDR3 DNA reads TGTGCCATCAGAATATTTAAACAACCGTCGGACAGGGGTCCGGAGTACTATGGCTACACCTTC. This gives the protein CAIRIFKQPSDRGPEYYGYTF.

The rearrangement uses TRBV6-4 and TRBJ2-7; 10 positions agree with TRBD2. The V segment lost 3 bases and the J segment 0 bases; nucleotides outside the gene matches: 5. Germline lookup yields CDR1 MRHNA and CDR2 SNTAGT. There are 16 residues in the CDR3. CDR3 coding DNA: TGTGCCAGCAGTGATTGGACTAGCGGAACCTCCTACGAGCAGTACTTC. It translates to CASSDWTSGTSYEQYF.

The chain links TRBV6-4 to TRBJ2-1; D gene unclear. Trimming pared 0 bases from V and 3 bases from J, leaving 3 bases between. The CDR3 sequence is 13 residues long. Germline values: CDR1 MRHNA, CDR2 SNTAGT. CDR3 nucleotides: TGTGCCAGCAGTGACTCTAGCTACAATGAGCAGTTCTTC. The encoded protein is CASSDSSYNEQFF.